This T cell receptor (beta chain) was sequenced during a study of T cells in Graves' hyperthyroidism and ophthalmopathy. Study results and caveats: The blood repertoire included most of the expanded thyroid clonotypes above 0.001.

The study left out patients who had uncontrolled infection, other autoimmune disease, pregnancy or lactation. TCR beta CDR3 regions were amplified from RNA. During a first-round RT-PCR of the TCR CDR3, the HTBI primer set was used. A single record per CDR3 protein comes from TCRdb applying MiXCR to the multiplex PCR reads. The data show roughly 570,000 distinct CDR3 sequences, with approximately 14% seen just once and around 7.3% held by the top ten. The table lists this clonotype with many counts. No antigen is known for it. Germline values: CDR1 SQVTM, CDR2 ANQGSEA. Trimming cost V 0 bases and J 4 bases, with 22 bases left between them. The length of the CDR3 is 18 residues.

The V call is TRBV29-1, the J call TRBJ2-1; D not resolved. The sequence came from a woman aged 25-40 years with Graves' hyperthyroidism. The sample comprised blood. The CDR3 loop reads CSVEDRAPHPLSYNEQFF. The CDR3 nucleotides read TGCAGCGTTGAAGATCGGGCTCCTCACCCCCTTTCATACAATGAGCAGTTCTTC.